The 10 T cell receptor beta chains listed next were all sequenced from one sample in a study of T cell repertoires in cytomegalovirus infection. These receptors' targets are unknown. TCRdb analysed the reads with MiXCR anew, one entry per CDR3 protein. The repertoire holds approximately 120,000 distinct CDR3 sequences, with roughly 30% as singletons. Material: CD8+ T cells from cultured PBMCs, obtained from culture after CMV antigen stimulation. These receptors were collected from a human donor in good health (CMV status not recorded). Some clones in this sample may be carry-over from other donors' samples.

This clonotype was recorded many times. This rearrangement joins TRBV7-6 to TRBJ2-5, with a possible D match to TRBD2 (6 bases). CDR1 is SGHVS and CDR2 is FNYEAQ in the germline V gene. The CDR3 totals 15 residues. The V and J ends lost 1 base and 5 bases respectively, with 14 bases between them. The CDR3 DNA reads TGTGCCAGCAGCTTAGGGCCGCTAGCGAGGGAGACCCAGTACTTC. Amino acid sequence: CASSLGPLARETQYF.

This chain connects TRBV27 to TRBJ1-6, with 10 bases lining up with TRBD1. V trimming: 7 bases; J trimming: 10 bases; junction bases outside the gene matches: 7. CDR3 length equals 14 residues. Germline V gives CDR1 MNHEY, CDR2 SMNVEV (reference sequence). The CDR3 protein is CASTPGQGKSPLHF. CDR3 nucleotides: TGTGCCAGCACCCCGGGACAGGGGAAATCACCCCTCCACTTT.

This clonotype has ten or more counts. The chain links TRBV12-3 or TRBV12-4 to TRBJ1-1; 7 nucleotides align to TRBD1. J gave up 0 bases and V 4 bases, and 5 bases lay outside the gene matches. The CDR3 covers 15 residues. The CDR3, as DNA: TGTGCCAGCAGTTACCTGACAGGGATGAACACTGAAGCTTTCTTT. Its translation is CASSYLTGMNTEAFF.

This clonotype was counted many times. This chain uses TRBV7-2 with TRBJ1-1; D ambiguous. The CDR3 covers 15 residues. V was trimmed by 5 bases and J by 0 bases, leaving 13 bases between them. Germline values: CDR1 SGHTA, CDR2 FQGNSA. This CDR3 reads CASSQRQAMNTEAFF. CDR3 nucleotide sequence: TGTGCCAGCAGCCAGCGGCAGGCCATGAACACTGAAGCTTTCTTT.

The V gene is TRBV6-1, the J gene TRBJ2-2, with D perhaps being TRBD1 or TRBD2 (5 bases each). The CDR3 covers 16 residues. V was clipped by 2 bases and J by 4 bases, with 14 bases between them. Germline CDR1 reads MNHNS; CDR2 reads SASEGT. In DNA, the CDR3 is TGTGCCAGCAGTGAACCCGCAGGGAGAGGCACCGGGGAGCTGTTTTTT. It encodes CASSEPAGRGTGELFF.

With regard to this clonotype: One end of the junction is discordant with germline, which a read error may explain. This chain connects TRBV12-3 or TRBV12-4 to TRBJ1-1; no clear D gene. The CDR3 totals 11 residues. The chain's CDR3 is CANSLSSEAFF. The DNA for the CDR3 is TGTGCCAACAGTTTATCTTCTGAAGCTTTCTTT.

The CDR3: CASSLRGATSSYEQYF. The CDR3 DNA reads as TGTGCCAGCAGCTTAAGGGGGGCCACTAGCTCCTACGAGCAGTACTTC. The chain links TRBV7-9 to TRBJ2-7; D may correspond to TRBD1 or TRBD2 (6 bases each). The V gene lost 2 bases and the J gene lost 0 bases, with 14 bases spanning the gap. CDR3 length equals 16 residues. Per the germline V gene, CDR1 is SEHNR and CDR2 is FQNEAQ (reference sequence).

This clonotype has a count of ten or more. J is TRBJ2-5 and V is TRBV7-2; 13 positions match TRBD2. Germline CDR1 and CDR2: SGHTA and FQGNSA. This CDR3 has 20 amino acids. Trimming took 4 bases from V and 3 from J; bases not matched to a gene: 17. The CDR3 sequence: CASSSRLRSTSGGAKETQYF. The CDR3 region has the DNA TGTGCCAGCAGCTCCCGACTAAGGTCCACTAGCGGGGGGGCCAAAGAGACCCAGTACTTC.

The rearrangement links TRBV6-5 to TRBJ2-7; 7 bases are a match to TRBD2. The CDR3 is made up of 16 amino acids. In germline, CDR1 is MNHEY, CDR2 SVGAGI. V dropped 5 bases and J dropped 1; count of bases not matched to a gene: 11. In DNA, the CDR3 is TGTGCCAGCAGTCTCACGCCGCGGGGGACTTCCTACGAGCAGTACTTC. It yields the protein CASSLTPRGTSYEQYF.

This clonotype was counted once. The V gene is TRBV5-6, the J gene TRBJ2-3; 13 bases agree with TRBD2. Germline V gene sequence: CDR1 SGHDT, CDR2 YYEEEE. J was trimmed by 3 bases and V by 2 bases; bases with no gene match: 3. This CDR3 region has 16 residues. CDR3 DNA: TGTGCCAGCAGCTTCGGGACTAGCGGGGCGACAGATACGCAGTATTTT. It encodes CASSFGTSGATDTQYF.